The rows below give T cell receptor beta chains drawn from one sample of a study of blood T cells in healthy people across ages. TCRdb re-called the 5' RACE reads with MiXCR, one entry per CDR3 protein. Found here are 380,000 or so distinct CDR3 sequences, about 49% of them singletons; the top ten hold roughly 51%. The specimen sequenced was blood. Source of these receptors: a man aged 55 to 70 in good health. The CDR3 runs from the conserved cysteine through the conserved F or W. D genes are given only for firm matches. Size values are once, few and many counts, or a class for expanded clones, and some rows have none.

clone_size	d_call	v_call	j_call	cdr3_aa	cdr3_nt
-	TRBD2	TRBV11-2	TRBJ2-5	CASTVGLAGGLNEQYF	TGTGCCAGCACCGTAGGACTAGCGGGGGGGCTTAATGAGCAGTACTTC
-	-	TRBV7-2	TRBJ2-3	CASSLSYRGTPRSTDTQYF	TGTGCCAGCAGCTTAAGTTATCGGGGGACACCAAGAAGCACAGATACGCAGTATTTT
many	TRBD1	TRBV6-2/TRBV6-3	TRBJ2-7	CASSDGTAYEQYF	TGTGCCAGCAGTGACGGGACAGCCTACGAGCAGTACTTC
once	TRBD2	TRBV27	TRBJ2-1	CASSPPGGALFEQFF	TGTGCCAGCAGTCCACCGGGGGGGGCTCTATTTGAGCAGTTCTTC
many	TRBD2	TRBV6-5	TRBJ2-5	CASSYRTRLETQYF	TGTGCCAGCAGTTACCGGACTAGGCTGGAGACCCAGTACTTC
-	-	TRBV6-6	TRBJ2-1	CASKSRAGPPNEQFF	TGTGCCAGCAAAAGCCGGGCAGGGCCCCCCAATGAGCAGTTCTTC
-	-	TRBV5-1	TRBJ1-2	CASSAAGDYGYTF	TGCGCCAGCAGCGCAGCCGGCGACTATGGCTACACCTTC
many	-	TRBV7-2	TRBJ2-7	CASSRRTYEQYF	TGTGCCAGCAGCCGGCGCACCTACGAGCAGTACTTC
-	-	TRBV4-2	TRBJ2-3	CASSQAGGDPSTDTQYF	TGTGCCAGCAGCCAAGCAGGGGGGGACCCCAGCACAGATACGCAGTATTTT
few	-	TRBV29-1	TRBJ1-2	CSVEAGTDGYTF	TGCAGCGTTGAGGCGGGAACCGATGGCTACACCTTC
-	TRBD1	TRBV24-1	TRBJ2-5	CATSDLKTGPQETQYF	TGTGCCACCAGTGATTTGAAGACAGGGCCCCAAGAGACCCAGTACTTC
few	TRBD2	TRBV4-2	TRBJ2-3	CASSLGTSGGAFTDTQYF	TGTGCCAGCAGCCTTGGGACTAGCGGGGGGGCCTTCACAGATACGCAGTATTTT
few	TRBD1	TRBV5-6	TRBJ2-3	CASSRTGVVDTQYF	TGTGCCAGCAGCCGGACAGGGGTGGTAGATACGCAGTATTTT
-	-	TRBV6-1	TRBJ2-7	CASSEEGTYEQYF	TGTGCCAGCAGTGAAGAGGGGACATACGAGCAGTACTTC
-	TRBD2	TRBV7-8	TRBJ2-3	CASSPRGLSTDTQYF	TGTGCCAGCAGCCCAAGGGGACTAAGCACAGATACGCAGTATTTT
-	TRBD1	TRBV30	TRBJ2-3	CAWSARQGALDTQYF	TGTGCCTGGAGTGCGCGACAGGGGGCTTTAGATACGCAGTATTTT